A single sample gave rise to the 27 T cell receptor beta chains below, sequenced in a study of cytomegalovirus exposure and HLA in healthy donors. The PCR contained 60 Vbeta and 13 Jbeta primers. Profiled with immunoSEQ multiplex PCR; TCRdb holds only in-frame clones, not every one. The data contain about 130,000 clones, about 10% of them singletons. The sample taken for sequencing was PBMCs. The receptors were gathered from a woman aged 18-35 years in good health and CMV-seropositive.

This clone showed up just a few times. The chain joins TRBV5-6 to TRBJ2-1; 8 positions agree with TRBD2. Germline V gives CDR1 SGHDT, CDR2 YYEEEE. The CDR3 spans 15 residues. With 2 bases clipped from V and 7 bases from J, the junction kept 8 bases outside the gene matches. The CDR3 region is CASSFPGLVFNEQFF. Here the CDR3 DNA reads TGTGCCAGCAGCTTTCCGGGACTAGTATTTAATGAGCAGTTCTTC.

This clone was counted ten times or more. DNA of the CDR3: TGTGCCAGCAGTGACTCTCTAGCGGGCACAGATACGCAGTATTTT. It translates to CASSDSLAGTDTQYF. The chain recombines TRBV6-4 with TRBJ2-3; 7 nucleotides align to TRBD2. This CDR3 comprises 15 residues. The germline gives CDR1 MRHNA, CDR2 SNTAGT. The ends lost 0 bases at V and 1 base at J; junction bases unmatched: 1.

This rearrangement joins TRBV4-2 to TRBJ2-1, with D possibly being TRBD2 (5 bases). Germline-derived CDR1 and CDR2 are LGHNA and YNFKEQ. The CDR3 has 16 amino acids. V shed 0 bases and J shed 5 bases, with 14 bases lying between them. CDR3 region: CASSQEDGNPNNEQFF. Here the CDR3 DNA reads TGTGCCAGCAGCCAAGAAGACGGGAATCCAAACAATGAGCAGTTCTTC.

This clone showed up just a few times. The gene calls are TRBV7-9 and TRBJ2-2; TRBD1 is a possible D gene (5 bases). Trimming cost V 4 bases and J 6 bases, with 6 bases left between them. This CDR3 is built from 12 residues. CDR1 and CDR2 (germline): SEHNR, FQNEAQ (reference sequence). CDR3 sequence (DNA): TGTGCCAGCAGCTGGGGCGCCGGGGAGCTGTTTTTT. It yields the protein CASSWGAGELFF. The full variable domain, completed using reference TRBV7-9 and TRBJ2-2, is DTGVSQNPRHKITKRGQNVTFRCDPISEHNRLYWYRQTLGQGPEFLTYFQNEAQLEKSRLLSDRFSAERPKGSFSTLEIQRTEQGDSAMYLCASSWGAGELFFGEGSRLTVL.

The chain couples TRBV6-1 to TRBJ2-1; the match to TRBD2 covers 15 bases. The trim removed 2 bases at V and 8 bases at J, leaving 1 base unmatched. The CDR3 totals 15 residues. Germline lookup yields CDR1 MNHNS and CDR2 SASEGT. The CDR3 region is CASSERTSGRDEQFF. Here the CDR3 DNA reads TGTGCCAGCAGTGAAAGGACTAGCGGGAGGGATGAGCAGTTCTTC.

This sequence joins TRBV5-1 and TRBJ2-3; 8 bases are shared with TRBD2. The CDR3 loop spans 17 amino acids. Trimming removed 0 bases from V and 0 bases from J; junction bases left unmatched: 6. Germline assignment: CDR1 SGHRS and CDR2 YFSETQ. The CDR3 DNA reads TGCGCCAGCAGCTTGGGGACTAGCAGTGCTAGCACAGATACGCAGTATTTT. Residues: CASSLGTSSASTDTQYF.

This clone was detected only a few times. The chain combines TRBV5-1 with TRBJ2-2; D uncertain. V was pared by 0 bases and J by 6 bases, with 6 bases between. Germline values: CDR1 SGHRS, CDR2 YFSETQ. The CDR3 contains 13 residues. CDR3 nucleotides: TGCGCCAGCAGCTTGGGTCAATCCGGGGAGCTGTTTTTT. Its translation is CASSLGQSGELFF.

This chain links TRBV29-1 with TRBJ1-5, with TRBD1 matching 9 bases. This CDR3 is 13 amino acids long. Germline CDR1 reads SQVTM; CDR2 reads ANQGSEA. With V trimmed by 4 bases and J by 7 bases, 5 bases remained unmatched. The DNA for the CDR3 is TGCAGCGTTGTGGGGGACAGGGCCCAGCCCCAGCATTTT. As protein: CSVVGDRAQPQHF.

This clone was seen a few times. J is TRBJ2-1 and V is TRBV2; D unresolved. This CDR3 spans 12 amino acids. Per the germline V gene, CDR1 is SNHLY and CDR2 is FYNNEI. Trimming took 5 bases from V and 6 from J, leaving 8 bases between them. DNA for the CDR3: TGTGCCAGCAGTTATACAGCCAATGAGCAGTTCTTC. Translation gives CASSYTANEQFF.

The V gene is TRBV19, the J gene TRBJ2-1, with TRBD2 as a possible D gene (6 bases). The germline V gene has CDR1 LNHDA and CDR2 SQIVND (reference sequence). The CDR3 runs to 15 residues. V was shortened by 5 bases and J by 0 bases, with 11 bases between the two germline ends. CDR3 amino acids: CASSLDYPSYNEQFF. CDR3 coding DNA: TGTGCCAGTAGTCTGGACTACCCCTCCTACAATGAGCAGTTCTTC. The full variable domain, its missing parts supplied by reference TRBV19 and TRBJ2-1, is DGGITQSPKYLFRKEGQNVTLSCEQNLNHDAMYWYRQDPGQGLRLIYYSQIVNDFQKGDIAEGYSVSREKKESFPLTVTSAQKNPTAFYLCASSLDYPSYNEQFFGPGTRLTVL.

The table lists this clone with many counts. The chain uses TRBV9 and TRBJ1-4; 9 bases align to TRBD1. The germline V gene has CDR1 SGDLS and CDR2 YYNGEE. V shed 3 bases and J 8 bases; nucleotides not matched to a gene: 14. The CDR3 runs 17 residues. CDR3 sequence (DNA): TGTGCCAGCAGCGCCCCCTCCCACAGGGGGCGAGAAGAAAAACTGTTTTTT. Protein: CASSAPSHRGREEKLFF.

As DNA, the CDR3 is TGTGCCAGCAGCTTAATCGGGACAGCCTACTATGGCTACACCTTC. It is translated as CASSLIGTAYYGYTF. This sequence joins TRBV7-2 and TRBJ1-2; 7 bases map to TRBD1. CDR3 size: 15 residues. Germline CDR1 is SGHTA and CDR2 is FQGNSA. The J segment lost 3 bases and the V segment lost 2 bases, leaving 6 bases of the junction unmatched.

This chain connects TRBV5-1 to TRBJ2-5; TRBD2 matches 14 bases. Per the germline V gene, CDR1 is SGHRS and CDR2 is YFSETQ. V gave up 3 bases and J gave up 5 bases; unmatched junction bases: 15. The length of the CDR3 is 19 residues. CDR3 residues: CASSSGTSGRRGGMETQYF. CDR3 in DNA: TGCGCCAGCAGCTCGGGGACTAGCGGGAGACGGGGGGGGATGGAGACCCAGTACTTC.

The chain has TRBV4-2 and TRBJ1-5; D remains unclear. This CDR3 spans 16 amino acids. Looked up from germline, CDR1 is LGHNA and CDR2 is YNFKEQ. V gave up 0 bases and J gave up 0 bases, with 9 bases separating them. The CDR3 loop is CASSQEPRNSNQPQHF. CDR3 sequence (DNA): TGTGCCAGCAGCCAAGAGCCCAGAAATAGCAATCAGCCCCAGCATTTT.

This clone was seen a handful of times. The rearrangement links TRBV6-5 to TRBJ2-7; D might be TRBD2 (5 bases). Germline CDR1 MNHEY, CDR2 SVGAGI. V was shortened by 4 bases and J by 6 bases, with 19 bases between the two germline ends. The CDR3 has 15 residues. The chain's CDR3 is CASSSTRVRLGEQYF. The CDR3 bases are TGTGCCAGCAGTTCCACTAGGGTTCGTTTAGGCGAGCAGTACTTC.

The genes are TRBV2 and TRBJ2-2; 8 nucleotides line up with TRBD1. V trimming: 6 bases; J trimming: 0 bases; junction bases outside the gene matches: 9. This CDR3 has 17 amino acids. Germline CDR1 SNHLY, CDR2 FYNNEI. This CDR3 is CASSFTPGGANTGELFF. In DNA, the CDR3 is TGTGCCAGCAGCTTTACACCAGGGGGCGCGAACACCGGGGAGCTGTTTTTT.

This clone was observed a few times. The rearrangement links TRBV5-4 to TRBJ2-6, with unresolved D. CDR3 size: 15 residues. The germline V and J ends were trimmed by 3 bases and 1 base, with 8 bases remaining between them. CDR1 SGHNT and CDR2 YYREEE come from the germline V gene (reference sequence). The DNA of the CDR3 is TGTGCCAGCAGCTCCCTAGGTTCTGGGGCCAACGTCCTGACTTTC. This encodes CASSSLGSGANVLTF.

The sample holds a few counts of this clone. CDR3 in DNA: TGTGCCAGCAGCCAACAACTAGCGGGAGGGCCCAAAACCGGGGAGCTGTTTTTT. This gives the protein CASSQQLAGGPKTGELFF. The chain employs TRBV14 and TRBJ2-2, with TRBD2 matching 13 bases. V lost 2 bases and J lost 5; bases outside the gene matches: 8. The germline CDR1 and CDR2 sequences are SGHDN and FVKESK. The CDR3 extends over 18 amino acids.

V and J are TRBV14 and TRBJ2-2; tentative D call: TRBD2 (6 bases). The V and J ends lost 0 bases and 5 bases respectively, with 10 bases between them. The CDR3 has 15 residues. In germline, CDR1 is SGHDN, CDR2 FVKESK. The CDR3 DNA is TGTGCCAGCAGCCAAGATCGCGGGGTAACCGGGGAGCTGTTTTTT. Amino acids: CASSQDRGVTGELFF.

This clone appeared a few times. This chain connects TRBV19 to TRBJ2-3, with 15 nucleotides matching TRBD2. Germline values: CDR1 LNHDA, CDR2 SQIVND (reference sequence). This CDR3 contains 19 residues. With V trimmed by 0 bases and J by 5 bases, 9 bases remained unmatched. The CDR3 region has the DNA TGTGCCAGTAGTATAGATACCGGACTAGCGGGAGGGCCACTAGATACGCAGTATTTT. Translation: CASSIDTGLAGGPLDTQYF.

The chain employs TRBV19 and TRBJ2-3, with TRBD2 as a possible D gene (5 bases). From germline, CDR1 is LNHDA and CDR2 SQIVND (reference sequence). The CDR3 extends over 17 amino acids. V lost 6 bases, J lost 0 bases, and 19 bases lay in between. The CDR3 loop is CASSNSAQRSSTDTQYF. In nucleotides, the CDR3 is TGTGCCAGTAGCAACTCCGCCCAGCGGTCTAGCACAGATACGCAGTATTTT.

This clone was observed a handful of times. The chain employs TRBV10-3 and TRBJ2-1, with 9 bases identical to TRBD1. The germline gives CDR1 ENHRY, CDR2 SYGVKD. V lost 1 base and J lost 6; bases outside the gene matches: 7. The CDR3 sequence is 16 residues long. The CDR3 spells CAISEWGDRAGNEQFF. In DNA, the CDR3 is TGTGCCATCAGTGAGTGGGGGGACAGGGCAGGCAATGAGCAGTTCTTC.

The chain links TRBV9 to TRBJ1-1; D is uncertain. The CDR3 is 14 residues long. Germline loops: CDR1 SGDLS, CDR2 YYNGEE. The ends were cut back, 5 bases at V and 4 bases at J, with 15 bases in the middle. Here the CDR3 reads CASSDTDWSTEAFF. The CDR3 coding sequence is TGTGCCAGCAGTGATACCGACTGGAGCACTGAAGCTTTCTTT.

This chain joins TRBV11-1 and TRBJ2-7, with D unclear. The ends were cut back, 1 base at V and 4 bases at J, with 8 bases in the middle. The CDR3 is 13 amino acids. In germline, CDR1 is SGHAT, CDR2 FQDESV (reference sequence). DNA for the CDR3: TGTGCCAGCAGCTTAGGGCCGACTTACGAGCAGTACTTC. Protein sequence: CASSLGPTYEQYF.

The rearrangement uses TRBV11-2 and TRBJ2-7; 7 bases line up with TRBD1. The CDR3 length is 15 residues. Germline CDR1 and CDR2: SGHAT and FQNNGV. Trimming at V came to 5 bases and at J to 5 bases, leaving 12 bases not matched to a gene. This CDR3 reads CASSGTPGTANEQYF. In DNA form, the CDR3 reads TGTGCCAGCAGCGGTACCCCCGGGACAGCCAACGAGCAGTACTTC.

The CDR3 sequence: CASSAPGQGYEQFF. The CDR3 DNA reads as TGTGCCAGCAGCGCCCCGGGACAGGGGTATGAGCAGTTCTTC. The rearrangement links TRBV7-6 to TRBJ2-1; 10 nucleotides align to TRBD1. The ends lost 5 bases at V and 8 bases at J; junction bases unmatched: 6. This CDR3 has 14 residues. Germline CDR1 reads SGHVS; CDR2 reads FNYEAQ. The entire variable domain, with the rest obtained from reference TRBV7-6 and TRBJ2-1, is as follows: GAGVSQSPRYKVTKRGQDVALRCDPISGHVSLYWYRQALGQGPEFLTYFNYEAQQDKSGLPNDRFSAERPEGSISTLTIQRTEQRDSAMYRCASSAPGQGYEQFFGPGTRLTVL.

This rearrangement joins TRBV9 to TRBJ1-1; D uncertain. The CDR3 runs to 13 residues. The V end lost 3 bases, the J end lost 6 bases, and 12 bases lay between the germline ends. Germline CDR1 SGDLS, CDR2 YYNGEE. The CDR3 protein is CASSGPLLSEAFF. The DNA for the CDR3 is TGTGCCAGCAGCGGCCCACTACTTTCTGAAGCTTTCTTT.